A single sample is the source of the 3 T cell receptor beta chains below, sequenced in a study of T cells in Graves' hyperthyroidism and ophthalmopathy. There were TCR beta CDR3 regions amplified from RNA transcripts. The HTBI primer set was used in a first-round RT-PCR of the TCR CDR3. TCRdb ran MiXCR on the multiplex PCR reads and lists one entry per CDR3 protein. The sample has roughly 750,000 distinct CDR3 sequences, roughly 15% seen once. Sequenced input: blood. These receptors all come from a man aged 18 to 29 with Graves' hyperthyroidism.

In its sample, this clonotype was seen many times. This chain joins TRBV28 and TRBJ2-7; 9 nucleotides align to TRBD1. V was pared by 3 bases and J by 6 bases, with 6 bases of the junction left unmatched. Germline assignment: CDR1 MDHEN and CDR2 SYDVKM. The CDR3 runs 14 residues. The CDR3 here is CASSFHGTGPEQYF. CDR3 DNA sequence: TGTGCCAGCAGTTTCCACGGGACAGGGCCCGAGCAGTACTTC.

This clonotype was found many times. The chain couples TRBV12-3 or TRBV12-4 to TRBJ2-5; TRBD2 matches at 8 bases. The length of the CDR3 is 15 residues. Trimming removed 5 bases from V and 1 base from J; junction bases left unmatched: 6. CDR3 sequence reads: CASSPRGGFQETQYF. The DNA for the CDR3 is TGTGCCAGCAGTCCACGGGGGGGCTTCCAAGAGACCCAGTACTTC.

A note on this clonotype: The germline gene is not matched at one end of the junction; a read error may be the cause. The rearrangement links TRBV4-3 to TRBJ2-1, with 10 bases fitting TRBD2. The germline CDR1 and CDR2 sequences are LGHNA and YSLEER. The CDR3 is made up of 17 amino acids. CDR3 coding DNA: TGCGCCAGCAGCGAAGAGGCTAGCGGGAGCTCCTACAATGAGCAGTTCTTC. It codes for CASSEEASGSSYNEQFF.